This T cell receptor (beta chain) was profiled in a study of T cells in Graves' hyperthyroidism and ophthalmopathy. Overall study findings and caveats: Using 13 V-J features, a model discriminated ophthalmopathy from stable hyperthyroidism. Most thyroid-expanded clonotypes above 0.001 were also found in blood.

The CDR3 regions of TCR beta were amplified from RNA transcripts. HTBI primers were the set used in a first-round RT-PCR of the TCR CDR3. MiXCR was run by TCRdb on the multiplex PCR reads, yielding one entry per CDR3 protein. The sample has a few hundred thousand distinct CDR3 sequences, roughly an eighth seen once. This clonotype has ten or more counts. What it binds is not known. Trimming at V came to 6 bases and at J to 3 bases, leaving 1 base not matched to a gene. Germline assignment: CDR1 ENHRY and CDR2 SYGVKD. This CDR3 spans 13 amino acids. The receptor was isolated from a woman aged 18-29 years with Graves' hyperthyroidism. The rearrangement uses TRBV10-3 and TRBJ2-5; TRBD1 aligns across 10 bases. Input material: blood. The CDR3 is CAIRDRGEETQYF. CDR3 bases: TGTGCCATCAGGGACAGGGGGGAAGAGACCCAGTACTTC.